Below, 24 T cell receptor beta chains from the same sample are listed, as sequenced in a study of beta chain features in type 1 diabetes. cDNA synthesis used the whole RNA isolate, giving expressed TCRB sequences. Sequencing was performed with immunoSEQ multiplex PCR; in TCRdb, only in-frame clones are kept and a portion is missing. The sample has approximately 380,000 clones; more than 13% are singletons. Sequencing used naive CD4+ T cells from blood. All receptors derive from a woman aged 18-35 years in good health.

This clone was seen a handful of times. The chain joins TRBV27 to TRBJ1-2; 7 positions agree with TRBD1. Germline assignment: CDR1 MNHEY and CDR2 SMNVEV (reference sequence). V shed 4 bases, J shed 8 bases, and the junction held 7 bases outside the gene matches. This CDR3 region has 13 residues. Written as DNA, the CDR3 is TGTGCCAGCAGTTCGACAGGGTCCTACGGCTACACCTTC. Translated, it gives CASSSTGSYGYTF.

The V and J genes are TRBV28 and TRBJ2-4, with D unresolved. Germline V gene lookup returns CDR1 MDHEN and CDR2 SYDVKM. With 6 bases removed from V and 9 bases from J, the gap between germline ends came to 12 bases. CDR3 length: 12 amino acids. This chain's CDR3 is CASRFKTGIQYF. As DNA, the CDR3 is TGTGCCAGCAGGTTTAAAACGGGCATTCAGTACTTC.

This clone was detected a few times. The chain joins TRBV27 to TRBJ2-7; TRBD2 is a possible D gene (7 bases). There are 13 residues in the CDR3. V lost 4 bases and J 9 bases, leaving 16 bases between the germline ends. Germline lookup yields CDR1 MNHEY and CDR2 SMNVEV (reference sequence). The CDR3 loop reads CASSSTPGGPQYF. CDR3 coding DNA: TGTGCCAGCAGTTCCACCCCGGGGGGCCCGCAGTACTTC.

The rearrangement joins TRBV15 to TRBJ2-6, with 7 bases lining up with TRBD2. Germline lookup yields CDR1 LNHNV and CDR2 YYDKDF (reference sequence). The CDR3 sequence is 16 residues long. V lost 6 bases, J lost 1 base, and 6 bases stayed unmatched. The CDR3 DNA follows: TGTGCCACCAGTACTTTACTAGCGTCTGGGGCCAACGTCCTGACTTTC. Protein sequence: CATSTLLASGANVLTF.

This rearrangement joins TRBV30 to TRBJ2-5, with D perhaps matching TRBD2 (6 bases). The V gene's germline CDR1 is GTSNPN and CDR2 SVGIG (reference sequence). V lost 4 bases, J lost 2 bases, and 14 bases lay in between. The CDR3 is 14 residues long. Here the CDR3 DNA reads TGTGCCTGGAATCAGCGGGCCCCGCAAGAGACCCAGTACTTC. It specifies CAWNQRAPQETQYF.

In this sample, this clone turned up a few times. This chain links TRBV5-1 with TRBJ2-7; D may be TRBD2 (6 bases). Germline CDR1 and CDR2: SGHRS and YFSETQ. Trimming shortened V by 5 bases and J by 4 bases, and 13 bases separated the two germline ends. The CDR3 contains 13 residues. The CDR3 nucleotides are TGCGCCAGCAGTCGAGAGGGGAGGTACGAGCAGTACTTC. Protein product: CASSREGRYEQYF.

This clone was counted a few times. The chain recombines TRBV15 with TRBJ1-2, with 7 bases fitting TRBD1. Germline V CDR1 and CDR2: LNHNV, YYDKDF (reference sequence). The V segment lost 6 bases and the J segment 5 bases; nucleotides outside the gene matches: 9. The CDR3 sequence is 14 residues long. Written as DNA, the CDR3 is TGTGCCACCAGAACCGGGACAGAGTTTTATGGCTACACCTTC. Translated, it gives CATRTGTEFYGYTF.

This clone was detected only a few times. The chain carries TRBV21-1 and TRBJ2-1; no DNA check was done on the table's D call, TRBD2. TRBV21-1 is given as a pseudogene. This CDR3 is 13 amino acids long. CDR3 DNA: TGTGCCAGCAGGACTAGCGGGAGAGTCGAGCAGTTCTTC. This sequence encodes CASRTSGRVEQFF.

V gene TRBV2 combines with J gene TRBJ2-3; D may be TRBD1 (5 bases). CDR1 and CDR2 from the germline V gene are SNHLY and FYNNEI. The CDR3 is made up of 16 amino acids. The V and J ends lost 1 base and 5 bases respectively, with 16 bases between them. CDR3 residues: CASSEEGALRRDTQYF. The CDR3 DNA is TGTGCCAGCAGTGAAGAAGGGGCTCTACGGAGAGATACGCAGTATTTT.

The chain links TRBV5-1 to TRBJ2-3, with D hard to call. The CDR3 has 15 amino acids. The V gene lost 0 bases and the J gene lost 0 bases, with 8 bases spanning the gap. Germline values: CDR1 SGHRS, CDR2 YFSETQ. In DNA form, the CDR3 reads TGCGCCAGCAGCTTGGTTGTAGATAGCACAGATACGCAGTATTTT. Residues: CASSLVVDSTDTQYF.

The chain recombines TRBV4-1 with TRBJ2-3, with 11 bases fitting TRBD1. The CDR3 runs to 16 residues. After removal of 0 bases from V and 3 bases from J, the junction contained 2 bases not matched to a gene. Per the germline V gene, CDR1 is MGHRA and CDR2 is YSYEKL. The CDR3 region is CASSQDRDRGTDTQYF. The CDR3 DNA reads TGCGCCAGCAGCCAAGACCGGGACAGGGGGACAGATACGCAGTATTTT.

This chain links TRBV7-9 with TRBJ2-5; TRBD1 aligns across 7 bases. The length of the CDR3 is 17 residues. Per the germline V gene, CDR1 is SEHNR and CDR2 is FQNEAQ (reference sequence). The V segment lost 5 bases and the J segment 4 bases; nucleotides outside the gene matches: 16. CDR3 sequence: CASSETSHRGIRETQYF. DNA for the CDR3: TGTGCCAGCAGCGAAACCAGTCACAGGGGAATCCGAGAGACCCAGTACTTC.

This rearrangement joins TRBV7-9 to TRBJ2-5, with 7 bases lining up with TRBD1. The CDR3 totals 15 residues. The junction had 10 bases not matched to a gene; V was cut back by 5 bases and J by 4 bases. In germline, CDR1 is SEHNR, CDR2 FQNEAQ (reference sequence). The CDR3 coding sequence is TGTGCCAGCAGCGAATACAAAGGGACAGTAGAGACCCAGTACTTC. It yields the protein CASSEYKGTVETQYF.

This clone was found a few times. The chain recombines TRBV25-1 with TRBJ2-1; TRBD2 aligns across 14 bases. This CDR3 is built from 14 residues. The germline V gene encodes CDR1 MGHDK and CDR2 SYGVNS. V gave up 6 bases and J gave up 7 bases; unmatched junction bases: 2. The CDR3 is CASSGLAGGNEQFF. The DNA for the CDR3 is TGTGCCAGCAGCGGACTAGCGGGAGGTAATGAGCAGTTCTTC.

This chain connects TRBV7-2 to TRBJ2-7, with a weak D call TRBD2 (6 bases). The CDR3 length is 16 residues. Germline V gene sequence: CDR1 SGHTA, CDR2 FQGNSA. V was shortened by 3 bases and J by 0 bases, with 15 bases between the two germline ends. CDR3 bases: TGTGCCAGCAGCTTGGTGGGGACTCTGAGCTCCTACGAGCAGTACTTC. Translated: CASSLVGTLSSYEQYF.

The chain is built from TRBV20-1 and TRBJ1-2, with 7 bases matching TRBD1. Germline loops: CDR1 DFQATT, CDR2 SNEGSKA (reference sequence). CDR3 size: 11 residues. The V gene end was trimmed by 6 bases and the J gene end by 7 bases; junction bases not matched to a gene: 5. The CDR3 sequence is CSAKGARGYTF. The CDR3 nucleotides read TGCAGTGCCAAGGGGGCGCGTGGCTACACCTTC.

The rearrangement joins TRBV14 to TRBJ2-7, with D hard to call. V lost 1 base, J lost 2 bases, and 6 bases lay in between. CDR1 is SGHDN, CDR2 FVKESK, per germline. The CDR3 runs 13 residues. Here the CDR3 DNA reads TGTGCCAGCAGCCAAGTACGGGCCTACGAGCAGTACTTC. Protein product: CASSQVRAYEQYF.

This clone has more than one count but fewer than ten. This chain connects TRBV2 to TRBJ2-5, with 7 bases lining up with TRBD2. Unmatched junction bases numbered 3, after V lost 2 bases and J lost 0 bases. The CDR3 covers 15 residues. Germline loops: CDR1 SNHLY, CDR2 FYNNEI. The CDR3 loop reads CASSESGGYQETQYF. DNA of the CDR3: TGTGCCAGCAGTGAATCGGGGGGTTACCAAGAGACCCAGTACTTC.

The V and J genes are TRBV5-1 and TRBJ2-5; 7 nucleotides match TRBD2. Trimming removed 3 bases from V and 5 bases from J; junction bases left unmatched: 4. CDR1 is SGHRS and CDR2 is YFSETQ in the germline V gene. This CDR3 region has 13 residues. CDR3 nucleotide sequence: TGCGCCAGCAGCTGGGAGGGCCGGGAGACCCAGTACTTC. Translating it yields CASSWEGRETQYF.

This clone was observed a few times. The CDR3 DNA follows: TGTGCCTCCGCACGGGAGGTCTCAGAGACCCAGTACTTC. Residues: CASAREVSETQYF. V and J are TRBV2 and TRBJ2-5; 7 nucleotides agree with TRBD2. Germline CDR1 and CDR2: SNHLY and FYNNEI. This CDR3 spans 13 amino acids. Losses at the gene ends were 11 bases for V and 4 bases for J; bases not matched to a gene: 10. Drawing the rest from reference TRBV2 and TRBJ2-5, the complete variable domain is EPEVTQTPSHQVTQMGQEVILRCVPISNHLYFYWYRQILGQKVEFLVSFYNNEISEKSEIFDDQFSVERPDGSNFTLKIRSTKLEDSAMYFCASAREVSETQYFGPGTRLLVL.

The rearrangement links TRBV18 to TRBJ2-1; TRBD2 aligns across 7 bases. Per germline, CDR1 KGHSH and CDR2 LQKENI. With 6 bases clipped from V and 4 bases from J, the junction kept 9 bases outside the gene matches. This CDR3 region has 15 residues. CDR3 sequence reads: CASSPLASGYNEQFF. CDR3 DNA: TGTGCCAGCTCGCCGTTAGCTAGCGGTTACAATGAGCAGTTCTTC.

Only a few counts were recorded for this clone. This rearrangement joins TRBV7-6 to TRBJ2-7; D gene ambiguous. Germline loops: CDR1 SGHVS, CDR2 FNYEAQ. Between the trimmed V and J ends, which lost 4 bases and 4 bases, there was a span of 8 bases. CDR3 size: 12 residues. For the CDR3, the DNA is TGTGCCAGCAGCTCTACTATATACGAGCAGTACTTC. Translated: CASSSTIYEQYF. Looking up the rest from reference TRBV7-6 and TRBJ2-7 gives the full variable domain: GAGVSQSPRYKVTKRGQDVALRCDPISGHVSLYWYRQALGQGPEFLTYFNYEAQQDKSGLPNDRFSAERPEGSISTLTIQRTEQRDSAMYRCASSSTIYEQYFGPGTRLTVT.

The J gene is TRBJ1-2, the V gene TRBV4-1, with TRBD1 identical over 9 bases. After removal of 1 base from V and 4 bases from J, the junction contained 7 bases not matched to a gene. The germline V gene encodes CDR1 MGHRA and CDR2 YSYEKL. The CDR3 runs to 16 residues. The DNA of the CDR3 is TGCGCCAGCAGCCAAGTTCCGGGACAGGGAGGCTATGGCTACACCTTC. Protein: CASSQVPGQGGYGYTF.

This clone was detected only a few times. The chain couples TRBV29-1 to TRBJ2-3; TRBD2 might be the D (6 bases). Trimming took off 7 bases at V and 1 base at J, with 12 bases between the two ends. The CDR3 is 13 residues long. Germline values: CDR1 SQVTM, CDR2 ANQGSEA. The CDR3: CSAWGLRTDTQYF. CDR3 nucleotides: TGCAGCGCCTGGGGACTGCGCACAGATACGCAGTATTTT.